This T cell receptor beta chain was retrieved from a study of tumor and adjacent non-tumor tissue in lung cancer. This clonotype was found many times. Antigen: not known. In germline, CDR1 is MNHEY, CDR2 SVGEGT. Trimming removed 10 bases from V and 3 bases from J, with 20 bases in between. This CDR3 has 15 residues. This sample's RNA came from whole unsorted tissue. A modified ARM-PCR protocol with three rounds of nested PCR amplified TCRbeta. From the multiplex PCR reads, TCRdb called clonotypes with MiXCR, one entry per CDR3 protein. Among roughly 220,000 distinct CDR3 sequences listed, around 71% were seen once. Study-wide findings and caveats: Normal lung showed higher cumulative top 100 clone frequency than tumor.

This chain uses TRBV6-2 or TRBV6-3 with TRBJ2-3; tentative D call: TRBD2 (6 bases). The TCR sequence derives from a man in his 60s with non-small cell lung cancer. Sequencing was carried out using lung tumor tissue. The CDR3 spells CATLTLREVTDTQYF. The CDR3 nucleotides read TGTGCCACCCTTACGCTGAGGGAGGTAACAGATACGCAGTATTTT.